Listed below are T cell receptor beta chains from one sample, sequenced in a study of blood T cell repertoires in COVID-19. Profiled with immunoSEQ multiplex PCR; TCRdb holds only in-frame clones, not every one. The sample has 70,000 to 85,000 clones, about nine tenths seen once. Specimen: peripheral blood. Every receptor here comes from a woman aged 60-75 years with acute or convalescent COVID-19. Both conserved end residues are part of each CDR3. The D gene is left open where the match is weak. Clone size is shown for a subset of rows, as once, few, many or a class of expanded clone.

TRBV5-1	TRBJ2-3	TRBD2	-	TGCGCCAGCAGCGCCGGCCTAGCGGGAGATAGCACAGATACGCAGTATTTT	CASSAGLAGDSTDTQYF
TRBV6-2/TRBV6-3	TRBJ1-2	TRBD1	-	TGTGCCAGCATCCCGGGACAGTGGAACTATGGCTACACCTTC	CASIPGQWNYGYTF
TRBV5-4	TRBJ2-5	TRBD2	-	TGTGCCAGCAGCTTGCCCCCCGCTAGCGGGCAAGAGACCCAGTACTTC	CASSLPPASGQETQYF
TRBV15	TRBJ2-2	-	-	TGTGCCACCAGCAGAGACTCCGGGGAGCTGTTTTTT	CATSRDSGELFF
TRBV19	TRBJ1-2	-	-	TGTGCCAGTAGTATGTCGGCGGCCAATGGTGGCTACACCTTC	CASSMSAANGGYTF
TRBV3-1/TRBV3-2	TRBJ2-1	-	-	TGTGCCAGCAGCCAAGATACTTCCCGGTACAATGAGCAGTTCTTC	CASSQDTSRYNEQFF
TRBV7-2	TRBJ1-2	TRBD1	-	TGTGCCAGCAGCCCGGCGCCGGGACAGGGGTCCTATGGCTACACCTTC	CASSPAPGQGSYGYTF
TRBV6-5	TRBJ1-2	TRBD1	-	TGTGCCAGCAGCCGCGGACAGGGACTTGGCTACACCTTC	CASSRGQGLGYTF
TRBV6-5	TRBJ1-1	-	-	TGTGCCAGCAGTTACTCGGGGAGAAACACTGAAGCTTTCTTT	CASSYSGRNTEAFF
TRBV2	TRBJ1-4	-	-	TGTGCCAGCACTTCGGGGTGGACTAATGAAAAACTGTTTTTT	CASTSGWTNEKLFF
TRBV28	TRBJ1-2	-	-	TGTGCCAGCAGTTACGACACAACCAATCCCTATGGCTACACCTTC	CASSYDTTNPYGYTF
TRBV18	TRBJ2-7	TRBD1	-	TGTGCCAGCTCACCACTACCCAACGTCGGGCAGGGGGCGTACGAGCAGTACTTC	CASSPLPNVGQGAYEQYF
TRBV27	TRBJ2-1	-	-	TGTGCCAGCAGTATCTCATCGGGGACCTACAATGAGCAGTTCTTC	CASSISSGTYNEQFF
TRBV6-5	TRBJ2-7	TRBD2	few	TGTGCCAGCAGTTACGCGGGAGAAGGCTACGAGCAGTACTTC	CASSYAGEGYEQYF
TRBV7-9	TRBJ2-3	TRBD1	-	TGTGCCAGCGTAGACCCGGGACAGGGACTTATAGATACGCAGTATTTT	CASVDPGQGLIDTQYF
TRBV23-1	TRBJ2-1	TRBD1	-	TGCGCCAGCAGTCACATCCCGGGACAGGGGAAATGGGATGAGCAGTTCTTC	CASSHIPGQGKWDEQFF
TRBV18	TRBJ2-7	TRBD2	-	TGTGCCAGCTCACCCCAGCGGGATGCATACGAGCAGTACTTC	CASSPQRDAYEQYF
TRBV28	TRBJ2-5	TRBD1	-	TGTGCCAGCAGTTTACCTCTACAGGGGGCCAAGACCCAGTACTTC	CASSLPLQGAKTQYF
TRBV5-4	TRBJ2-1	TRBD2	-	TGTGCCAGCAGCCCCGGGACTAGCGATGAGCAGTTCTTC	CASSPGTSDEQFF
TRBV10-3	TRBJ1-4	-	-	TGTGCCATCAGTGATCACAGGACAACTAATGAAAAACTGTTTTTT	CAISDHRTTNEKLFF
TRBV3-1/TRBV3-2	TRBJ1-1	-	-	TGTGCCAGCAGCCCTAGTGGGGGGATAGAGAACACTGAAGCTTTCTTT	CASSPSGGIENTEAFF
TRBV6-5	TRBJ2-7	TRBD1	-	TGTGCCAGCAGGACAGGGGTCATATACGAGCAGTACTTC	CASRTGVIYEQYF
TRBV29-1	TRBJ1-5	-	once	TGCAGCGTGGCACAGGGAGGGGATCAGCCCCAGCATTTT	CSVAQGGDQPQHF
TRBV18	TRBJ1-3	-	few	TGTGCCAGCTCACCAGGAGTGTCTTCGGACACCATATATTTT	CASSPGVSSDTIYF
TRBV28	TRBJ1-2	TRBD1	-	TGTGCCAGCAGTACCTCCGAGACAGGGAAGGACTATGGCTACACCTTC	CASSTSETGKDYGYTF
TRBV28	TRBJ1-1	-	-	TGTGCCAGCAGTTTAGGTTCCCGCAGAGGTGAAGCTTTCTTT	CASSLGSRRGEAFF
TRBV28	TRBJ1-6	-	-	TGTGCCAGCAGCCGCCCGGGAGACAATTCACCCCTCCACTTT	CASSRPGDNSPLHF
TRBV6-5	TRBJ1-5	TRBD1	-	TGTGCCAGCAGAACAGTCACAGGGGTCAATCAGCCCCAGCATTTT	CASRTVTGVNQPQHF
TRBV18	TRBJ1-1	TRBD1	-	TGTGCCAGCTCGGAAGGGACAGGGAGGAACACTGAAGCTTTCTTT	CASSEGTGRNTEAFF
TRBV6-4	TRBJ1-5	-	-	TGTGCCAGCAGTGACTCTGCAGGGGAGAACAATCAGCCCCAGCATTTT	CASSDSAGENNQPQHF
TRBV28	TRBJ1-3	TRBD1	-	TGTGCCAGCAGTTCGGGACAGCTGCGAAACACCATATATTTT	CASSSGQLRNTIYF
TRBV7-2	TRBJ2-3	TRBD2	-	TGTGCCAGCAGCCGGGGGGGCTCCACAGATACGCAGTATTTT	CASSRGGSTDTQYF
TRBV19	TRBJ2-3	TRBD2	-	TGTGCCAGCAGTAGCGGGGGAACAGATACGCAGTATTTT	CASSSGGTDTQYF
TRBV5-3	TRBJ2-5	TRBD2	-	TGTGCCAGAAGCTTGGCCTTAGCGGGGGTCCAAGAGACCCAGTACTTC	CARSLALAGVQETQYF
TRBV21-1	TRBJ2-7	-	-	TGTGCCAGCAGCCCACCGGAGGGCCTTTCGAAACCCCTTACCTACTCCTCCTACGAGCAGTACTTC	CASSPPEGLSKPLTYSSYEQYF
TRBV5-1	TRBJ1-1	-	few	TGCGCCAGCAGCGATGGGTCTCGTGGGCAAGCTTTCTTT	CASSDGSRGQAFF
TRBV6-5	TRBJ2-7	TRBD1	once	TGTGCCAGCAGTTTACAGGGGTACGAGCAGTACTTC	CASSLQGYEQYF
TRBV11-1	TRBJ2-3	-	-	TGTGCCAGCAGCTTAGTAGCGCGGGGAGATACGCAGTATTTT	CASSLVARGDTQYF
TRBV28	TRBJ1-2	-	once	TGTGCCAGCAGTTCCGGACAGACTTATGGCTACACCTTC	CASSSGQTYGYTF
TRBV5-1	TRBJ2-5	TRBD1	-	TGCGCCAGCAGTAGGGGGCCTTCTCAAGAGACCCAGTACTTC	CASSRGPSQETQYF
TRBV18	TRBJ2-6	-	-	TGTGCCAGCTCACCCTCCAGAAGGGCCAACGTCCTGACTTTC	CASSPSRRANVLTF
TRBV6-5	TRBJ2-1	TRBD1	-	TGTGCCAGCAGTTACGGGCAGGGGGCCTACAATGAGCAGTTCTTC	CASSYGQGAYNEQFF
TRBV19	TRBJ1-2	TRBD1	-	TGTGCCAGTAGCCCAGGTGGGACAGGGGGCTTCTATGGCTACACCTTC	CASSPGGTGGFYGYTF
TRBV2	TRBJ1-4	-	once	TGTGCCAGCAGACCGCAGGGTTCGGATAGGGAAAAACTGTTTTTT	CASRPQGSDREKLFF
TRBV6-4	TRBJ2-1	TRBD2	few	TGTGCCAGCAGTGACTCTCGGGGGGGGAGTTTGGATGAGCAGTTCTTC	CASSDSRGGSLDEQFF
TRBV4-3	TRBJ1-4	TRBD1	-	TGCGCCAGCAGCCAAGATCCGGGACAGGGTTATGAAAAACTGTTTTTT	CASSQDPGQGYEKLFF
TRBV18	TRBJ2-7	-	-	TGTGCCAGCTCACCACCGTCCGCGCAGGGCGGCGAGCAGTACTTC	CASSPPSAQGGEQYF
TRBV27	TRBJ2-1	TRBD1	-	TGTGCCAGCAGTTTAGGACAGGGTACTCGCAATGAGCAGTTCTTC	CASSLGQGTRNEQFF